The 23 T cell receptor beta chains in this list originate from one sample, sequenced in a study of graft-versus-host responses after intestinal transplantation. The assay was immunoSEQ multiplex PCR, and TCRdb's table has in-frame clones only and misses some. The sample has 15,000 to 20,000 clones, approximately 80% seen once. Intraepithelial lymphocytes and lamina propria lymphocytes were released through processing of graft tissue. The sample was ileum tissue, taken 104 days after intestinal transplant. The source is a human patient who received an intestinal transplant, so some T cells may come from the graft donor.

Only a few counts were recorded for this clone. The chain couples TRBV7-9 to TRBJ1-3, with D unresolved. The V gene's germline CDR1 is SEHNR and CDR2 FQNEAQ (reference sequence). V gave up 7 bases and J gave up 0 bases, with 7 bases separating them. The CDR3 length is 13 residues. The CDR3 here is CASMWVSGNTIYF. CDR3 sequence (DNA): TGTGCCAGCATGTGGGTCTCTGGAAACACCATATATTTT.

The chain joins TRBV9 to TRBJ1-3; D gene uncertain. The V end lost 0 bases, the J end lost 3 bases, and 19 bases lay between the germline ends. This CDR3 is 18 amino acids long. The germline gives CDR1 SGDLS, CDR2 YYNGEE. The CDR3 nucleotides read TGTGCCAGCAGCGTAGGAGGCTGCTGTGGCGGGAATGGAAACACCATATATTTT. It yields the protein CASSVGGCCGGNGNTIYF.

The CDR3 region is CASSLVGTSGSGTDTQYF. The CDR3 DNA sequence: TGTGCCAGCAGCTTAGTGGGGACTAGCGGGAGTGGAACAGATACGCAGTATTTT. The rearrangement uses TRBV11-2 and TRBJ2-3; 14 positions match TRBD2. The CDR3 has 18 amino acids. From germline, CDR1 is SGHAT and CDR2 FQNNGV. The trim removed 1 base at V and 3 bases at J, leaving 6 bases unmatched.

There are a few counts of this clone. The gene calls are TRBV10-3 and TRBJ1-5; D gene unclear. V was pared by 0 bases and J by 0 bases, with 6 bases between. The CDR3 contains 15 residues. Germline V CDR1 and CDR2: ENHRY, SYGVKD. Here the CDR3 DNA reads TGTGCCATCAGTGAGTCGGAGTATAGCAATCAGCCCCAGCATTTT. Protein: CAISESEYSNQPQHF.

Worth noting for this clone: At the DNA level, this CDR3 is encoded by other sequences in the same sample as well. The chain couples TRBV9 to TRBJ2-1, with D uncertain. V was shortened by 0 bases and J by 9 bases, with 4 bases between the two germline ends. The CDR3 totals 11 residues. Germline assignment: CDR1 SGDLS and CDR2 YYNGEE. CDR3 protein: CASSVGAEQFF. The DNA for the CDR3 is TGTGCCAGCAGCGTAGGTGCTGAGCAGTTCTTC. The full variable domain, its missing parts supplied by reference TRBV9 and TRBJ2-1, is DSGVTQTPKHLITATGQRVTLRCSPRSGDLSVYWYQQSLDQGLQFLIQYYNGEERAKGNILERFSAQQFPDLHSELNLSSLELGDSALYFCASSVGAEQFFGPGTRLTVL.

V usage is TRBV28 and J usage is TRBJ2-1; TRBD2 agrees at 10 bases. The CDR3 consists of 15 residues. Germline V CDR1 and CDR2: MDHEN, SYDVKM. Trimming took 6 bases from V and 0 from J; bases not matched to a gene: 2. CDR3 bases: TGTGCCAGCAGCCTAGCGGGAGCCTCCTACAATGAGCAGTTCTTC. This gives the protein CASSLAGASYNEQFF.

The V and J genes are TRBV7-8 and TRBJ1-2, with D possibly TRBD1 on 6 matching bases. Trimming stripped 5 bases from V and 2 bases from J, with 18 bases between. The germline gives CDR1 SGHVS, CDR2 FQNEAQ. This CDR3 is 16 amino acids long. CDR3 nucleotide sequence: TGTGCCAGCAGCAGGAGGCAGGCAGGGGCGAACTATGGCTACACCTTC. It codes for CASSRRQAGANYGYTF.

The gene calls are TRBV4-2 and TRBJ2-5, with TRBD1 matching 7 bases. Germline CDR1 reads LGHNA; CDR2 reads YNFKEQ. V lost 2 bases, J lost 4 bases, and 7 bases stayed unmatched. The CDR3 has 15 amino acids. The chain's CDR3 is CASSQIDRAGETQYF. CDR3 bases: TGTGCCAGCAGCCAAATCGACAGGGCAGGAGAGACCCAGTACTTC.

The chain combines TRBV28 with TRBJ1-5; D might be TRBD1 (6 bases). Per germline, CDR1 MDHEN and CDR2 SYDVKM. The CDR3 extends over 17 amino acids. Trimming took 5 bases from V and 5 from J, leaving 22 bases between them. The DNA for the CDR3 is TGTGCCAGCAGTACGGCTCCCGGGACAATCGTATATCAGCCCCAGCATTTT. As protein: CASSTAPGTIVYQPQHF.

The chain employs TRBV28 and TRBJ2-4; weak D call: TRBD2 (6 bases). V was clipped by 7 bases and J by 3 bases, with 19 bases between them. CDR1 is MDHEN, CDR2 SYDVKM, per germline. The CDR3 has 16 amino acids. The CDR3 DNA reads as TGTGCCAGCACCCCCTGGGTGGGGGGATTCAAAAACATTCAGTACTTC. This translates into CASTPWVGGFKNIQYF.

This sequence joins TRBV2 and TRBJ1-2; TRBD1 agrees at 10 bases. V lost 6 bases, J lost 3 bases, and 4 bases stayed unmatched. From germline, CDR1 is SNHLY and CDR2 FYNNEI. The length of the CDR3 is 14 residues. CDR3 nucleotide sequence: TGTGCCAGCAGCCCCGGGACAGGGGACTATGGCTACACCTTC. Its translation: CASSPGTGDYGYTF. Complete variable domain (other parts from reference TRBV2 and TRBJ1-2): EPEVTQTPSHQVTQMGQEVILRCVPISNHLYFYWYRQILGQKVEFLVSFYNNEISEKSEIFDDQFSVERPDGSNFTLKIRSTKLEDSAMYFCASSPGTGDYGYTFGSGTRLTVV.

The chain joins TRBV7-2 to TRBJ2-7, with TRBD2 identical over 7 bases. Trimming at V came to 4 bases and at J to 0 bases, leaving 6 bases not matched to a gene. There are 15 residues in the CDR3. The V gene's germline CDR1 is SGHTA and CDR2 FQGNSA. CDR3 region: CASSSGRDYSYEQYF. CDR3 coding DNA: TGTGCCAGCAGCTCCGGACGGGACTACTCCTACGAGCAGTACTTC.

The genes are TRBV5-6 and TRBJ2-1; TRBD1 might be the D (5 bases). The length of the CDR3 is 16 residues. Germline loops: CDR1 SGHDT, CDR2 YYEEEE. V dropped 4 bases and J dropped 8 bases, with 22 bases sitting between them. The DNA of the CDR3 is TGTGCCAGCAGCGGGATCCGGCAGGGTACACGCGATGAGCAGTTCTTC. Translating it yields CASSGIRQGTRDEQFF.

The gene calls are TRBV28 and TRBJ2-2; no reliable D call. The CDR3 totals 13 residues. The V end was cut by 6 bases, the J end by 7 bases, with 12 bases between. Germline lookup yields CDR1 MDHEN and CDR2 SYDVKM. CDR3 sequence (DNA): TGTGCCAGCAGCCTTCAGGCGGTCGGGGAGCTGTTTTTT. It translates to CASSLQAVGELFF.

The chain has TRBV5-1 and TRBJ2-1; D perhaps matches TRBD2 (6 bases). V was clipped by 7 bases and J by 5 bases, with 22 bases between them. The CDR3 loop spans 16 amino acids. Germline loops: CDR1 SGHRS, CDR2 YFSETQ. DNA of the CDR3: TGCGCCAGCGCCTCCCGCCGGGATCCGGGGGACAATGAGCAGTTCTTC. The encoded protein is CASASRRDPGDNEQFF.

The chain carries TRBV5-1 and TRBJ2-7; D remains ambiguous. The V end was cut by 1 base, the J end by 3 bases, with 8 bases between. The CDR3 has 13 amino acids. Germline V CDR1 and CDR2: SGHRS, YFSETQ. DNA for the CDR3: TGCGCCAGCAGCTTGAGGCCCCTCTACGAGCAGTACTTC. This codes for CASSLRPLYEQYF.

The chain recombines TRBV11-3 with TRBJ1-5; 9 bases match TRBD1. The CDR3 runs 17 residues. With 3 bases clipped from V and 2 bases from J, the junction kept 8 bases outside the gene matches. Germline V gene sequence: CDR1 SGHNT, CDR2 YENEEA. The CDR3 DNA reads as TGTGCCAGCAGCTTGGCGGACAGGGGAGCGGGCAATCAGCCCCAGCATTTT. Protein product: CASSLADRGAGNQPQHF.

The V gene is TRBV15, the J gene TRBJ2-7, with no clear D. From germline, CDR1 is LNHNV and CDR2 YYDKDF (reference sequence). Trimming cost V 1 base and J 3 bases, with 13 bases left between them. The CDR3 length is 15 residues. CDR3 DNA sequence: TGTGCCACCAGCAGAGTGAAGATCCTGGGCTACGAGCAGTACTTC. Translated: CATSRVKILGYEQYF. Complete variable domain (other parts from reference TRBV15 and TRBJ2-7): DAMVIQNPRYQVTQFGKPVTLSCSQTLNHNVMYWYQQKSSQAPKLLFHYYDKDFNNEADTPDNFQSRRPNTSFCFLDIRSPGLGDTAMYLCATSRVKILGYEQYFGPGTRLTVT.

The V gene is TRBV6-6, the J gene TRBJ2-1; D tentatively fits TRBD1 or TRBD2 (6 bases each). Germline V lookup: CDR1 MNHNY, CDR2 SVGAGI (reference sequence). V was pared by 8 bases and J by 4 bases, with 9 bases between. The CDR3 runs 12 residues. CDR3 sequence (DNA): TGTGCCAGCGAGGGGGGTTACAATGAGCAGTTCTTC. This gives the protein CASEGGYNEQFF.

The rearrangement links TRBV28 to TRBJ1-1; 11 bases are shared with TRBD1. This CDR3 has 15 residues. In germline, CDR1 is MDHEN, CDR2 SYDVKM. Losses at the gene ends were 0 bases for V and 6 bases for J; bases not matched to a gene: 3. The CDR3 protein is CASSLWGTGGPEAFF. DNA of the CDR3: TGTGCCAGCAGTTTATGGGGGACAGGGGGACCTGAAGCTTTCTTT.

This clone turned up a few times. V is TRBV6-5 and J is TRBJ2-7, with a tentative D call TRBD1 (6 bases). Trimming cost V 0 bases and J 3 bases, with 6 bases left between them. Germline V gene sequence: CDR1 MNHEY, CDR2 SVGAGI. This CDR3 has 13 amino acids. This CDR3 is CASSYSTGYEQYF. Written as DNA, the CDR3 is TGTGCCAGCAGTTACTCGACAGGCTACGAGCAGTACTTC.

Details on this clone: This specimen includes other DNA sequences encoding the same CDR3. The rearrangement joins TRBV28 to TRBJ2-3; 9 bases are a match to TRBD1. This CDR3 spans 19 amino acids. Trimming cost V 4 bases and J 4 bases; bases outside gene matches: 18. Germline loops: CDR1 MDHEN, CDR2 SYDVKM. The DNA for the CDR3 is TGTGCCAGCAGTTCGAATCACCTACTCCGGGACAGGGTAGCAGATACGCAGTATTTT. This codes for CASSSNHLLRDRVADTQYF.

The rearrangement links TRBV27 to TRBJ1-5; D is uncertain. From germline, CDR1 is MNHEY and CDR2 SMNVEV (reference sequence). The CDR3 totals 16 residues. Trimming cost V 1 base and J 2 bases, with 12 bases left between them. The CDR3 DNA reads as TGTGCCAGCAGTTTATGGGCCCATATGGGCAATCAGCCCCAGCATTTT. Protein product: CASSLWAHMGNQPQHF.